The TCR beta chain described here comes from a study of blood T cells in healthy people across ages. The CDR3 has 15 residues. The germline V gene has CDR1 LNHDA and CDR2 SQIVND (reference sequence). Regarding this clonotype: Compared with germline, one end of the junction differs, possibly owing to a read error.

Alongside a J-beta primer mix, a sample-barcoded 5' primer served in a second PCR lasting roughly 7 to 12 cycles. TCRdb passed the 5' RACE reads through MiXCR, listing each CDR3 protein once. The repertoire consists of hundreds of thousands of distinct CDR3 sequences, with roughly 21% occurring once and the leading ten covering 3.5% to 4%. The chain recombines TRBV19 with TRBJ2-1; 10 bases are shared with TRBD2. Source material: blood. This TCR was sampled from a man aged 65 to 85 in good health. The CDR3 here is CASSMASGRMNEQLF. The DNA of the CDR3 is TGTGCCAGTAGTATGGCTAGCGGGAGAATGAATGAGCAGCTCTTC.